This T cell receptor (beta chain) was identified in a study of blood T cell repertoires in COVID-19. V dropped 5 bases and J dropped 1 base, with 8 bases sitting between them. CDR3 length equals 13 residues. In the study's own analysis: Cell counts per sample came from amplifying reference gene primers. Only in-frame clones appear in the TCRdb table, and some are missing; sequencing was by immunoSEQ multiplex PCR. V and J calls plus clone size are reproduced from that table; the DNA served to infer D and trimming. The table shows under 300,000 clones, with approximately 90% occurring only once. Concerning this clone: The sample holds other DNA sequences that translate to the same CDR3.

The gene calls are TRBV12-3 or TRBV12-4 and TRBJ1-1; tentative D call: TRBD1 (5 bases). Input material: peripheral blood. This TCR was recovered from a man between 18 and 29 years old with active or convalescent COVID-19. Written as DNA, the CDR3 is TGTGCCAGCAGTCTGGGGGGGAACACTGAAGCTTTCTTT. This codes for CASSLGGNTEAFF.